These T cell receptor beta chains were read from a single sample in a study of early T cells in non-severe SARS-CoV-2 infection. TCRdb recomputed calls from the 5' RACE reads with MiXCR, one row per CDR3 protein. The sample has 90,000 to 130,000 distinct CDR3 sequences; 10% to 15% are singletons. The starting material was whole blood, obtained at baseline. These receptors were taken from an adult who was a healthcare worker with PCR-confirmed SARS-CoV-2 infection or an uninfected control (not recorded which). Both conserved end residues are part of each CDR3. A D gene is named only where the DNA matches it firmly. Some rows mark clone size as missing; the rest say once, few, many or name a class of expanded clone.

D gene	V gene	J gene	clone size	CDR3 protein	CDR3 DNA
TRBD2	TRBV6-6	TRBJ2-1	many	CASSWRPPTGSGRAYNEQFF	TGTGCCAGCAGTTGGAGACCCCCAACGGGGAGCGGGAGGGCCTACAATGAGCAGTTCTTC
.	TRBV12-3/TRBV12-4	TRBJ1-2	many	CASTNGGTAAGYTF	TGTGCCAGCACCAATGGGGGGACCGCCGCGGGCTACACCTTC
.	TRBV19	TRBJ2-2	.	CATLPVTGAYTGELFF	TGTGCCACTTTGCCAGTTACAGGTGCATACACCGGGGAGCTGTTTTTT
.	TRBV6-1	TRBJ1-5	.	CASSSGGGYSNQPQHF	TGTGCCAGCAGTTCTGGGGGGGGGTATAGCAATCAGCCCCAGCATTTT
.	TRBV2	TRBJ2-1	many	CASSDPYNEQFF	TGTGCCAGCAGTGACCCCTACAATGAGCAGTTCTTC
.	TRBV18	TRBJ1-1	few	CASSPNSMNTEAFF	TGTGCCAGCTCCCCCAATTCCATGAACACTGAAGCTTTCTTT
.	TRBV6-5	TRBJ2-7	.	CASTKIQGLPYEQYF	TGTGCCAGCACTAAAATACAGGGTCTCCCCTACGAGCAGTACTTC
TRBD2	TRBV4-2	TRBJ2-3	.	CASSPRPQSGASTDTQYF	TGTGCCAGCAGCCCCCGCCCACAAAGCGGGGCGAGCACAGATACGCAGTATTTT
.	TRBV5-4	TRBJ2-1	.	CASSPRQELTDNEQFF	TGTGCCAGCAGCCCGCGACAGGAATTGACGGACAATGAGCAGTTCTTC
.	TRBV12-3/TRBV12-4	TRBJ1-4	many	CASSPSGQNEKLFF	TGTGCCAGCAGTCCCTCAGGACAGAATGAAAAACTGTTTTTT
TRBD2	TRBV9	TRBJ2-5	.	CASSLAGGPEETQYF	TGTGCCAGCAGCCTAGCGGGAGGGCCGGAAGAGACCCAGTACTTC
.	TRBV29-1	TRBJ2-1	.	CSVEGEPLSSYNEQFF	TGCAGCGTTGAAGGAGAGCCATTGAGCTCCTACAATGAGCAGTTCTTC
.	TRBV5-1	TRBJ1-5	many	CASSLTGTSNQPQHF	TGCGCCAGCAGCTTAACAGGCACTAGCAATCAGCCCCAGCATTTT
.	TRBV11-1	TRBJ1-1	.	CASSLAPTEAFF	TGTGCCAGCAGCTTAGCTCCCACTGAAGCTTTCTTT
.	TRBV11-1	TRBJ2-5	few	CASSLMTAQETQYF	TGTGCCAGCAGCTTAATGACAGCCCAAGAGACCCAGTACTTC
.	TRBV30	TRBJ2-6	many	CACDPSSGANVLTF	TGTGCCTGTGACCCCTCTTCAGGGGCCAACGTCCTGACTTTC
.	TRBV29-1	TRBJ1-1	.	CSVGSGPNTEAFF	TGCAGCGTTGGGTCCGGGCCGAACACTGAAGCTTTCTTT
TRBD1	TRBV5-6	TRBJ1-1	.	CASSFWTGAPTEAFF	TGTGCCAGCAGCTTTTGGACAGGGGCGCCGACTGAAGCTTTCTTT
TRBD1	TRBV29-1	TRBJ2-7	few	CSVETGSSYEQYF	TGCAGCGTTGAGACAGGGTCTAGCTACGAGCAGTACTTC
TRBD1	TRBV18	TRBJ1-1	.	CASSQGTAYTEAFF	TGTGCCAGCTCACAAGGGACAGCTTACACTGAAGCTTTCTTT
.	TRBV18	TRBJ2-7	.	CASSPTAESYEQYF	TGTGCCAGCTCACCCACTGCGGAATCCTACGAGCAGTACTTC
.	TRBV3-1	TRBJ1-1	few	CASSPIGVRPNTEAFF	TGTGCCAGCAGCCCGATAGGGGTCCGCCCGAACACTGAAGCTTTCTTT
TRBD2	TRBV15	TRBJ2-1	.	CATSRERSSGSVSYNEQFF	TGTGCCACCAGCAGAGAACGGAGTAGCGGGTCCGTCTCCTACAATGAGCAGTTCTTC
TRBD1	TRBV7-2	TRBJ1-4	.	CASSRRGQINEKLFF	TGTGCCAGCAGCCGCCGGGGACAGATTAATGAAAAACTGTTTTTT
.	TRBV7-9	TRBJ2-6	many	CAIALIGGANVLTF	TGTGCCATCGCGCTTATCGGTGGGGCCAACGTCCTGACTTTC
.	TRBV12-3/TRBV12-4	TRBJ1-1	.	CASSLGQALPWGAFF	TGTGCCAGCAGTTTAGGACAGGCACTCCCCTGGGGAGCTTTCTTT
.	TRBV7-6	TRBJ2-2	few	CASSPPGELFF	TGTGCCAGCAGCCCCCCCGGGGAGCTGTTTTTT
.	TRBV6-5	TRBJ1-1	.	CASRKGRGTEAFF	TGTGCCAGCAGGAAGGGAAGAGGCACTGAAGCTTTCTTT
.	TRBV6-5	TRBJ2-3	few	CATQRRGGVTDTQYF	TGTGCCACCCAACGACGCGGCGGGGTGACAGATACGCAGTATTTT
TRBD2	TRBV9	TRBJ2-1	.	CASSVVPSGPHNEQFF	TGTGCCAGCAGCGTAGTGCCTAGCGGGCCTCACAATGAGCAGTTCTTC
TRBD1	TRBV4-1	TRBJ1-2	few	CASSPSRDRAGLYGYTF	TGCGCCAGCAGCCCGTCCCGGGACAGGGCGGGGCTATATGGCTACACCTTC
.	TRBV20-1	TRBJ2-2	few	CSARGGGTGELFF	TGCAGTGCTAGAGGGGGCGGAACCGGGGAGCTGTTTTTT
.	TRBV6-5	TRBJ1-6	few	CASSPRTNSPLHF	TGTGCCAGCAGCCCCCGGACTAATTCACCCCTCCACTTT
.	TRBV14	TRBJ2-1	.	CASSQETRTKYNEQFF	TGTGCCAGCAGCCAAGAGACACGAACCAAATACAATGAGCAGTTCTTC
TRBD1	TRBV5-1	TRBJ1-6	.	CASSFRTGDNSPLYF	TGCGCCAGCAGCTTCCGGACAGGAGACAATTCACCCCTCTACTTT
.	TRBV3-1	TRBJ1-5	.	CASSQRGNQPQHF	TGTGCCAGCAGCCAACGTGGAAATCAGCCCCAGCATTTT
.	TRBV7-3	TRBJ2-1	few	CASSYPTGFFSYNEQFF	TGTGCCAGCAGCTACCCCACAGGGTTTTTCTCCTACAATGAGCAGTTCTTC
TRBD1	TRBV11-2	TRBJ1-1	.	CASSPSYRGRDTEAFF	TGTGCCAGCAGCCCGTCCTACAGGGGCCGCGACACTGAAGCTTTCTTT
.	TRBV11-2	TRBJ1-2	many	CASSLQNYGYTF	TGTGCCAGCAGCCTTCAGAACTATGGCTACACCTTC
TRBD1	TRBV6-6	TRBJ2-2	.	CASSSFGQGAGELFF	TGTGCCAGCAGTTCCTTCGGACAGGGGGCCGGGGAGCTGTTTTTT
.	TRBV11-2	TRBJ1-6	.	CASSRDRLNSPLHF	TGTGCCAGCAGCCGAGACAGGCTAAATTCACCCCTCCACTTT